Below, 27 T cell receptor beta chains from the same sample are listed, as sequenced in a study of blood T cell repertoires in COVID-19. The table came from immunoSEQ multiplex PCR; TCRdb's copy has only in-frame clones and leaves some out. The sample lists a few hundred thousand clones, less than 85% occurring once. The source material was peripheral blood. These receptors all stem from a man between 60 and 75 years old who had recovered from COVID-19.

The CDR3 reads CASSLVSGNEQFF. The CDR3 nucleotides are TGCGCCAGCAGCTTGGTCTCCGGGAATGAGCAGTTCTTC. The chain recombines TRBV5-1 with TRBJ2-1; D not resolved. The V and J ends lost 0 bases and 7 bases respectively, with 8 bases between them. Germline CDR1 is SGHRS and CDR2 is YFSETQ. The CDR3 runs to 13 residues.

This clone was counted only a few times. This chain links TRBV4-2 with TRBJ2-3; D is ambiguous. CDR1 is LGHNA, CDR2 YNFKEQ, per germline. Deletions cut 0 bases from V and 6 bases from J, with 13 bases between. The CDR3 is 15 amino acids. The CDR3 sequence is CASSQDSGIADTQYF. The DNA of the CDR3 is TGTGCCAGCAGCCAAGATTCGGGTATTGCCGATACGCAGTATTTT.

Only one count was recorded for this clone. The chain links TRBV6-5 to TRBJ1-5, with D possibly matching TRBD1 (5 bases). This CDR3 region has 14 residues. V was pared by 10 bases and J by 4 bases, with 17 bases between. The germline V gene encodes CDR1 MNHEY and CDR2 SVGAGI. For the CDR3, the DNA is TGTGCCACGGGTCCTCGGGGGTCAAATCAGCCCCAGCATTTT. Residues: CATGPRGSNQPQHF.

The chain uses TRBV5-1 and TRBJ2-7, with a possible D match to TRBD1 (6 bases). The germline CDR1 and CDR2 sequences are SGHRS and YFSETQ. The CDR3 has 13 residues. Trimming took 4 bases from V and 6 from J, leaving 14 bases between them. CDR3 bases: TGCGCCAGCAGCAACTCAGACAGGACCGAGCAGTACTTC. It specifies CASSNSDRTEQYF.

The chain has TRBV30 and TRBJ2-7; TRBD2 matches at 12 bases. The V and J ends lost 2 bases and 3 bases, in that order; junction bases with no gene match: 8. In germline, CDR1 is GTSNPN, CDR2 SVGIG (reference sequence). This CDR3 spans 16 amino acids. The CDR3 region is CAWSSIGLAGRYEQYF. CDR3 DNA: TGTGCCTGGAGTTCAATCGGACTAGCGGGACGCTACGAGCAGTACTTC.

J is TRBJ1-2 and V is TRBV28; 8 bases align to TRBD1. Per the germline V gene, CDR1 is MDHEN and CDR2 is SYDVKM. The CDR3 runs 15 residues. V trimming: 3 bases; J trimming: 4 bases; junction bases outside the gene matches: 7. In DNA, the CDR3 is TGTGCCAGCAGTTTGCCAAAAGGACAGGGCTATGGCTACACCTTC. Residues: CASSLPKGQGYGYTF.

The chain is built from TRBV11-3 and TRBJ2-5; 9 bases agree with TRBD1. The germline CDR1 and CDR2 sequences are SGHNT and YENEEA. The ends lost 5 bases at V and 0 bases at J; junction bases unmatched: 4. The CDR3 loop spans 15 amino acids. CDR3 nucleotides: TGTGCCAGCAGCCCCGGACAGGGGTACCAAGAGACCCAGTACTTC. Translated: CASSPGQGYQETQYF.

V is TRBV2 and J is TRBJ2-5; tentative D call: TRBD1 (6 bases). CDR1 is SNHLY, CDR2 FYNNEI, per germline. CDR3 length equals 13 residues. Trimming stripped 5 bases from V and 1 base from J, with 8 bases between. CDR3 nucleotide sequence: TGTGCCAGCAGTTCACAGGGCCAAGAGACCCAGTACTTC. Protein product: CASSSQGQETQYF.

The chain couples TRBV29-1 to TRBJ2-5, with D maybe TRBD1 (6 bases). The CDR3 covers 13 residues. The V gene lost 4 bases and the J gene lost 2 bases, with 11 bases spanning the gap. Germline CDR1 SQVTM, CDR2 ANQGSEA. The CDR3 loop is CSVGGGAQETQYF. CDR3 DNA sequence: TGCAGCGTTGGAGGGGGTGCGCAAGAGACCCAGTACTTC.

The gene calls are TRBV5-1 and TRBJ2-2; D unresolved. The CDR3 extends over 17 amino acids. V gave up 0 bases and J gave up 4 bases, with 16 bases separating them. The germline V gene has CDR1 SGHRS and CDR2 YFSETQ. The CDR3 sequence is CASSLVKGDVSTGELFF. In DNA, the CDR3 is TGCGCCAGCAGCTTGGTCAAAGGAGATGTGAGCACCGGGGAGCTGTTTTTT.

The rearrangement links TRBV6-1 to TRBJ2-1; TRBD1 matches at 9 bases. Germline-derived CDR1 and CDR2 are MNHNS and SASEGT. V was clipped by 2 bases and J by 8 bases; unmatched bases: 7. The CDR3 is 15 amino acids. In nucleotides, the CDR3 is TGTGCCAGCAGTGAATTTGGGACAGGGAACGATGAGCAGTTCTTC. It codes for CASSEFGTGNDEQFF.

This chain uses TRBV19 with TRBJ1-2; no definite D call. Germline CDR1 and CDR2: LNHDA and SQIVND (reference sequence). The CDR3 is made up of 14 amino acids. V was trimmed by 8 bases and J by 0 bases, leaving 13 bases between them. CDR3 in DNA: TGTGCCAGTGAAAGAGGTGGCTCTAACTATGGCTACACCTTC. It yields the protein CASERGGSNYGYTF.

This rearrangement joins TRBV2 to TRBJ2-7; the D is unclear. CDR3 length: 11 amino acids. The germline V gene encodes CDR1 SNHLY and CDR2 FYNNEI. Trimming removed 8 bases at V and 2 bases at J, with 7 bases between. CDR3 in amino acids: CASGPAYEQYF. In DNA, the CDR3 is TGTGCCAGCGGTCCAGCCTACGAGCAGTACTTC.

The J gene is TRBJ1-2, the V gene TRBV5-4, with D maybe TRBD1 (6 bases). The CDR3 covers 14 residues. Germline CDR1 reads SGHNT; CDR2 reads YYREEE (reference sequence). Trimming cost V 6 bases and J 7 bases, with 19 bases left between them. The chain's CDR3 is CASNVAGGYFGYTF. In nucleotides, the CDR3 is TGTGCCAGCAACGTCGCTGGGGGCTATTTTGGCTACACCTTC.

This sequence joins TRBV11-2 and TRBJ2-5; TRBD1 might be the D (6 bases). The CDR3 loop spans 16 amino acids. The V and J ends lost 3 bases and 5 bases respectively, with 19 bases between them. Germline V gives CDR1 SGHAT, CDR2 FQNNGV. The CDR3 loop reads CASSFVLLPRGETQYF. DNA for the CDR3: TGTGCCAGCAGCTTTGTTTTATTACCGAGGGGGGAGACCCAGTACTTC.

The rearrangement uses TRBV6-5 and TRBJ1-1; 7 bases map to TRBD1. This CDR3 contains 14 residues. J lost 4 bases, V lost 7 bases, and 9 bases had no gene match. Per the germline V gene, CDR1 is MNHEY and CDR2 is SVGAGI. The CDR3, as DNA: TGTGCCAGCACTCAGCCGGGACAGACCACTGAAGCTTTCTTT. This codes for CASTQPGQTTEAFF.

The chain has TRBV5-1 and TRBJ1-2; D unclear. The CDR3 spans 14 residues. CDR1 is SGHRS, CDR2 YFSETQ, per germline. V lost 4 bases, J lost 0 bases, and 10 bases lay in between. CDR3 sequence (DNA): TGCGCCAGCAGCCCCCCCCTAGCTAACTATGGCTACACCTTC. Translating it yields CASSPPLANYGYTF.

The rearrangement uses TRBV7-8 and TRBJ2-7; TRBD1 is a possible D gene (5 bases). V was trimmed by 4 bases and J by 3 bases, leaving 13 bases between them. Germline V gene sequence: CDR1 SGHVS, CDR2 FQNEAQ. The CDR3 has 14 residues. CDR3 coding DNA: TGTGCCAGCAGCTCCTCTCTGGGGCTCTACGAGCAGTACTTC. This sequence encodes CASSSSLGLYEQYF.

The chain employs TRBV5-1 and TRBJ1-2; no clear D gene. V lost 4 bases and J 2 bases, leaving 6 bases between the germline ends. This CDR3 is 12 amino acids long. The germline gives CDR1 SGHRS, CDR2 YFSETQ. CDR3 sequence (DNA): TGCGCCAGCAGCCCCTCCAACTATGGCTACACCTTC. It translates to CASSPSNYGYTF.

The V call is TRBV7-7, the J call TRBJ2-1, with TRBD2 matching over 13 bases. Germline CDR1 reads SSHAT; CDR2 reads FNYEAQ (reference sequence). The CDR3 is 16 residues long. The ends lost 4 bases at V and 10 bases at J; junction bases unmatched: 10. The DNA of the CDR3 is TGTGCCAGCAGCTGGCAACTAGCGGGAGGGCCAGGGGAGCAGTTCTTC. Translation gives CASSWQLAGGPGEQFF.

The V gene is TRBV7-8, the J gene TRBJ1-3, with D unclear. The CDR3 runs 14 residues. The germline V and J ends were trimmed by 2 bases and 2 bases, with 7 bases remaining between them. CDR1 and CDR2 (germline): SGHVS, FQNEAQ. CDR3 nucleotides: TGTGCCAGCAGCTTATTTGTAACTGGAAACACCATATATTTT. This encodes CASSLFVTGNTIYF.

The chain employs TRBV15 and TRBJ1-1; 9 nucleotides match TRBD1. The V gene end was trimmed by 4 bases and the J gene end by 3 bases; junction bases not matched to a gene: 6. CDR1 is LNHNV and CDR2 is YYDKDF in the germline V gene (reference sequence). This CDR3 has 15 amino acids. CDR3 nucleotide sequence: TGTGCCACCAGCACCGGACAGGGGAGGGACACTGAAGCTTTCTTT. Encoded protein: CATSTGQGRDTEAFF.

J is TRBJ1-1 and V is TRBV5-1; 7 bases are shared with TRBD1. This CDR3 is built from 14 residues. Trimming removed 4 bases from V and 5 bases from J; junction bases left unmatched: 8. The germline V gene encodes CDR1 SGHRS and CDR2 YFSETQ. CDR3 in DNA: TGCGCCAGCAGCGCTTACAGGGGAACTACTGAAGCTTTCTTT. This encodes CASSAYRGTTEAFF.

This clone was recorded a few times. The chain couples TRBV9 to TRBJ1-2; 7 bases are shared with TRBD1. This CDR3 has 14 residues. Germline CDR1 and CDR2: SGDLS and YYNGEE. V was pared by 2 bases and J by 4 bases, with 5 bases of the junction left unmatched. Here the CDR3 reads CASSVDRNSYGYTF. The CDR3 DNA is TGTGCCAGCAGCGTGGACAGGAACTCCTATGGCTACACCTTC.

The V call is TRBV5-1, the J call TRBJ1-4; 11 nucleotides match TRBD1. This CDR3 is built from 16 residues. CDR1 is SGHRS, CDR2 YFSETQ, per germline. Trimming took 4 bases from V and 6 from J; bases not matched to a gene: 8. CDR3 DNA: TGCGCCAGCAGCCCCGGACAGGGGGCTGGGTATGAAAAACTGTTTTTT. Amino acids: CASSPGQGAGYEKLFF.

This sequence joins TRBV7-9 and TRBJ2-1; D is possibly TRBD2 (6 bases). The ends were cut back, 8 bases at V and 8 bases at J, with 19 bases in the middle. The germline V gene has CDR1 SEHNR and CDR2 FQNEAQ (reference sequence). The CDR3 runs to 14 residues. The DNA of the CDR3 is TGTGCCAGCCAACACCCGGGACTTAATTATGAGCAGTTCTTC. Translation: CASQHPGLNYEQFF.

The chain has TRBV24-1 and TRBJ1-2; 8 bases agree with TRBD1. Germline CDR1 KGHDR, CDR2 SFDVKD. V gave up 3 bases and J gave up 5 bases; unmatched junction bases: 1. This CDR3 comprises 13 residues. The CDR3 sequence is CATSDTGGYGYTF. The CDR3, as DNA: TGTGCCACCAGTGATACAGGGGGTTATGGCTACACCTTC.